This record looks at one T cell receptor (beta chain) sequence and its context. As yet, its antigen is unknown. This specimen belongs to a study of fetal regulatory T cell absence and autoimmunity. TCRdb's table, derived via immunoSEQ multiplex PCR, lists solely in-frame clones and lacks some. This sample has 95,000 to 100,000 clones, with roughly 78% found just once. Study-level results: In IPEX syndrome, oligoclonal enrichment was read as supporting prenatal antigen-driven autoimmunity in the pancreas. Some top pancreas TCR clones were over 90-fold enriched versus cord blood.

V was cut by 5 bases and J by 4 bases, with 18 bases left in between. There are 15 residues in the CDR3. CDR1 and CDR2 from the germline V gene are SGHAT and FQNNGV. This receptor was taken from a male donor with IPEX syndrome. Sequencing used pancreas tissue. The V gene is TRBV11-2, the J gene TRBJ2-7; D is ambiguous. The CDR3 nucleotides read TGTGCCAGCAGCCATGATTTGGACCGCCAGTACGAGCAGTACTTC. Translating it yields CASSHDLDRQYEQYF.